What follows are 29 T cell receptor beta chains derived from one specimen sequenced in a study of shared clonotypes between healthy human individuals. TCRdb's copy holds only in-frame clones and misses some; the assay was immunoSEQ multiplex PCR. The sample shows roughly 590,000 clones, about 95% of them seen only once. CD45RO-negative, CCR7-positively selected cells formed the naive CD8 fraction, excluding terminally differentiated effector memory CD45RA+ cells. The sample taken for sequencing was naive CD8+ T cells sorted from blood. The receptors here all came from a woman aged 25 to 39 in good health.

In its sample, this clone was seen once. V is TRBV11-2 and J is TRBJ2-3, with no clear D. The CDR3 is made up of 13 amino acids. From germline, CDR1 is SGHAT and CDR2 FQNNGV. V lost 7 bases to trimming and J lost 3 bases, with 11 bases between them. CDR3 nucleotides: TGTGCCAGCATCCCTCGAGGAACAGATACGCAGTATTTT. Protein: CASIPRGTDTQYF.

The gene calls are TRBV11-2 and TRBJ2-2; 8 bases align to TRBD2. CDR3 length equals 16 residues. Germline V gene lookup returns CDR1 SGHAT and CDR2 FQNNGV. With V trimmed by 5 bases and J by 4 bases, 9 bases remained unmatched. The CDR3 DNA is TGTGCCAGCAGCCCCCCAGCGGGAGCGAGCACCGGGGAGCTGTTTTTT. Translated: CASSPPAGASTGELFF.

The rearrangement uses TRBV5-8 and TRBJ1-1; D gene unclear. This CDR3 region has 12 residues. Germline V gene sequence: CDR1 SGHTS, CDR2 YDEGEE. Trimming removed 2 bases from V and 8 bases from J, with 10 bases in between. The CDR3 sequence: CASSFAEREAFF. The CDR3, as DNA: TGTGCCAGCAGCTTTGCGGAGAGAGAAGCTTTCTTT.

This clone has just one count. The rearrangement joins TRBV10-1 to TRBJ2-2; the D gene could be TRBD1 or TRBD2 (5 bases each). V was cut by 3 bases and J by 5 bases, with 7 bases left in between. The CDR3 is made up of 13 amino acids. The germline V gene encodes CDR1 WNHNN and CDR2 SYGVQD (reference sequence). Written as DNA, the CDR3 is TGCGCCAGCAGTGACTGGGGGACCGGGGAGCTGTTTTTT. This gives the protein CASSDWGTGELFF.

The CDR3 here is CASTPSQGASSYNEQFF. In nucleotides, the CDR3 is TGTGCCAGTACACCCTCCCAGGGGGCTAGCTCCTACAATGAGCAGTTCTTC. The V and J genes are TRBV19 and TRBJ2-1, with 8 bases matching TRBD1. With V trimmed by 7 bases and J by 0 bases, 11 bases remained unmatched. The germline V gene has CDR1 LNHDA and CDR2 SQIVND (reference sequence). This CDR3 is built from 17 residues. The variable domain in full, completed from reference TRBV19 and TRBJ2-1, reads DGGITQSPKYLFRKEGQNVTLSCEQNLNHDAMYWYRQDPGQGLRLIYYSQIVNDFQKGDIAEGYSVSREKKESFPLTVTSAQKNPTAFYLCASTPSQGASSYNEQFFGPGTRLTVL.

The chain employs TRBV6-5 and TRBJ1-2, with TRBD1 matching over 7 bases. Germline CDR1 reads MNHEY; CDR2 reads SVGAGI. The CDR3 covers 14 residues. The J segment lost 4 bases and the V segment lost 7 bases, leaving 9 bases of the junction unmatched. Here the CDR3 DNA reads TGTGCCAGCAACCCCAGCACAGGGGCCTATGGCTACACCTTC. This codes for CASNPSTGAYGYTF.

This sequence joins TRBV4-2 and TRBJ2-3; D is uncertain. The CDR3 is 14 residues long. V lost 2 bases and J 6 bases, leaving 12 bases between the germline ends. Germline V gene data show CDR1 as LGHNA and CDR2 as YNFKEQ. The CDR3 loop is CASSQREFGDTQYF. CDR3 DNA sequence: TGTGCCAGCAGCCAACGTGAATTTGGGGATACGCAGTATTTT.

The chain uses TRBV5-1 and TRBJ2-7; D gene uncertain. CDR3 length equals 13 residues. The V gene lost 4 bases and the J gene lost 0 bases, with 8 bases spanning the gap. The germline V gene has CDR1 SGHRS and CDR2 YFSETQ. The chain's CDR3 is CASSPDPSYEQYF. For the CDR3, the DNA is TGCGCCAGCAGCCCGGACCCCTCCTACGAGCAGTACTTC.

CDR3 nucleotides: TGTGCCAGCAGTTTATCTCCCCGATACTACGAGCAGTACTTC. Residues: CASSLSPRYYEQYF. This chain connects TRBV27 to TRBJ2-7; D gene unclear. The CDR3 contains 14 residues. The germline CDR1 and CDR2 sequences are MNHEY and SMNVEV (reference sequence). V lost 0 bases and J 3 bases, leaving 9 bases between the germline ends.

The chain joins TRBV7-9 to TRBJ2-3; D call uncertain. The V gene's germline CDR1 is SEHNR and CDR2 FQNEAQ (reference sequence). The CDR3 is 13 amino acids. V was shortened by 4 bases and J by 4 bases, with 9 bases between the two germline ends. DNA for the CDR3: TGTGCCAGCAGCTCACCCAGCCCAGATACGCAGTATTTT. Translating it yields CASSSPSPDTQYF.

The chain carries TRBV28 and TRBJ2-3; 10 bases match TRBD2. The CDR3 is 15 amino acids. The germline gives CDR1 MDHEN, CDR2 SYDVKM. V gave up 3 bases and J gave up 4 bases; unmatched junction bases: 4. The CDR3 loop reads CASSLASGSPDTQYF. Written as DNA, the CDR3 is TGTGCCAGCAGTTTGGCTAGCGGGAGCCCAGATACGCAGTATTTT.

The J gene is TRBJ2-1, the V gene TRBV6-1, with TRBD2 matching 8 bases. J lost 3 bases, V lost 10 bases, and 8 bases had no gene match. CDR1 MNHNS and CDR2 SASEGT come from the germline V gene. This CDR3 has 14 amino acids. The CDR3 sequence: CATPGTRDYNEQFF. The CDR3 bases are TGTGCCACTCCCGGGACTAGGGACTACAATGAGCAGTTCTTC.

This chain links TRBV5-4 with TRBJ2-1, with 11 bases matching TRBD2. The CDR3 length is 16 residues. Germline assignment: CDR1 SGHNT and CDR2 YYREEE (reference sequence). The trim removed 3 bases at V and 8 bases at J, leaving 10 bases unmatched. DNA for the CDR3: TGTGCCAGCAGCTCCGAGACTAGCGGGGTCATGGATGAGCAGTTCTTC. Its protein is CASSSETSGVMDEQFF.

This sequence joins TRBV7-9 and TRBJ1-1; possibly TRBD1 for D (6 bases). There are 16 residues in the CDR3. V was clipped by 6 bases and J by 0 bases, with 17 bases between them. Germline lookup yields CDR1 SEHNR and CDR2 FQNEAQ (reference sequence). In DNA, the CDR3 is TGTGCCAGCAGACCTACCGGGGGCGCGGTGAACACTGAAGCTTTCTTT. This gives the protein CASRPTGGAVNTEAFF.

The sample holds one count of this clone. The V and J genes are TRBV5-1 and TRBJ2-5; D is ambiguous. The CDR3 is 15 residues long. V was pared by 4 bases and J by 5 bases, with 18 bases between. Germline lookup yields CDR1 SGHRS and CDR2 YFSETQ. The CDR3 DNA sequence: TGCGCCAGCAGCAAGGACGCTCGATCCCGTGAGACCCAGTACTTC. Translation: CASSKDARSRETQYF.

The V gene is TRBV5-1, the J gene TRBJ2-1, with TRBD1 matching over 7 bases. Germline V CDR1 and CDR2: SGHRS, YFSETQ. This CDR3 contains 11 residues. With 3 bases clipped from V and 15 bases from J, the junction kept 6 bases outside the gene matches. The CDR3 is CASSSRTGRFF. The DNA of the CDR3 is TGCGCCAGCAGCTCGCGGACAGGACGGTTCTTC.

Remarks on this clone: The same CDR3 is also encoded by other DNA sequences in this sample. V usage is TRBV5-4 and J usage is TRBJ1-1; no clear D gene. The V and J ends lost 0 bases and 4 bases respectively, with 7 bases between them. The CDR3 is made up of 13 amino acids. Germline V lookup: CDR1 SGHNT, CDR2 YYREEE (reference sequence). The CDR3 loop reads CASSLAEATEAFF. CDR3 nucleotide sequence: TGTGCCAGCAGCTTGGCTGAGGCCACTGAAGCTTTCTTT.

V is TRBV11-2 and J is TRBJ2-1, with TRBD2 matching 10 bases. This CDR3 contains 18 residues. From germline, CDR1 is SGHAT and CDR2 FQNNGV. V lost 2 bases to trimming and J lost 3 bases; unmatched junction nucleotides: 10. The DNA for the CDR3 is TGTGCCAGCAGCTTAATAGGGGTGCTAGCGGGGGACTACAATGAGCAGTTCTTC. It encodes CASSLIGVLAGDYNEQFF.

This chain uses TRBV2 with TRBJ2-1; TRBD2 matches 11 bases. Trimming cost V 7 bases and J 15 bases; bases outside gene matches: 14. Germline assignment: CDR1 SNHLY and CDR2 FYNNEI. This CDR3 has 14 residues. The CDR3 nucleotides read TGTGCCAGCACCGCCGGGACTAGCGGTGAAAGTACGTTCTTC. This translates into CASTAGTSGESTFF.

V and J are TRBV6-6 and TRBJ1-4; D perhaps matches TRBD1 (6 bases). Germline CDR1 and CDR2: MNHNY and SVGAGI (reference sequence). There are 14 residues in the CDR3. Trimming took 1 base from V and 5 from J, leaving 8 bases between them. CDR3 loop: CASSYFTGNEKLFF. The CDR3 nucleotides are TGTGCCAGCAGTTACTTTACAGGGAATGAAAAACTGTTTTTT.

CDR3 sequence reads: CASTSPPTREGCGYTF. The CDR3 coding sequence is TGTGCCAGCACCTCTCCCCCGACAAGGGAGGGATGTGGCTACACCTTC. The chain couples TRBV7-3 to TRBJ1-2; D gene ambiguous. The CDR3 has 16 amino acids. V shed 7 bases and J shed 7 bases, with 25 bases lying between them. Germline loops: CDR1 SGHTA, CDR2 FQGTGA.

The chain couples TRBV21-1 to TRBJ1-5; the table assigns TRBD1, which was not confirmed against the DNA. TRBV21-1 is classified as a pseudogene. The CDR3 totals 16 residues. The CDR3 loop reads CASSKYQGDSNQPQHF. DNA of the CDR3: TGTGCCAGCAGCAAATACCAGGGGGATAGCAATCAGCCCCAGCATTTT.

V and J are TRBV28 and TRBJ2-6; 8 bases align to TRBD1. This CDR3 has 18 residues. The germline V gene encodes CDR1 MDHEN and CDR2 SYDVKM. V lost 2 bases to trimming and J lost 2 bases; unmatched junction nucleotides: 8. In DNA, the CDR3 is TGTGCCAGCAGTTTAATCAGGGGGCCCTTAACTGGGGCCAACGTCCTGACTTTC. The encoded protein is CASSLIRGPLTGANVLTF.

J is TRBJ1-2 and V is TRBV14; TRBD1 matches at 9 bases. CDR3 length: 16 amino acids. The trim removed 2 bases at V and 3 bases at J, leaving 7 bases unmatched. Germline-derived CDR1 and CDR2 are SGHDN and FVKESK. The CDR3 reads CASSQRTGVLDYGYTF. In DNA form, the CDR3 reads TGTGCCAGCAGCCAAAGGACAGGGGTTTTGGACTATGGCTACACCTTC. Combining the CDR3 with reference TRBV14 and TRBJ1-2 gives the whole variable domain EAGVTQFPSHSVIEKGQTVTLRCDPISGHDNLYWYRRVMGKEIKFLLHFVKESKQDESGMPNNRFLAERTGGTYSTLKVQPAELEDSGVYFCASSQRTGVLDYGYTFGSGTRLTVV.

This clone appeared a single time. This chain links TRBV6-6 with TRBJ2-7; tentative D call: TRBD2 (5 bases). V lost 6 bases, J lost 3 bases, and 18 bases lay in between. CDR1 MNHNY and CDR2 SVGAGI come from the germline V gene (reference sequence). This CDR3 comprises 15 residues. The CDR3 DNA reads TGTGCCAGCAGCCAACCGGGATCGACTTTCTACGAGCAGTACTTC. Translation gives CASSQPGSTFYEQYF.

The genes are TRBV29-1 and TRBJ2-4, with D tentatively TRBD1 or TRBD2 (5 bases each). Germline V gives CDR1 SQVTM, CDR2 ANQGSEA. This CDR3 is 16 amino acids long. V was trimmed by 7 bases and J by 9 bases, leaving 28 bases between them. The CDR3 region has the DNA TGCAGCGCTTTAGGTGTAATGGGACCCTCAATTGGCATTCAGTACTTC. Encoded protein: CSALGVMGPSIGIQYF.

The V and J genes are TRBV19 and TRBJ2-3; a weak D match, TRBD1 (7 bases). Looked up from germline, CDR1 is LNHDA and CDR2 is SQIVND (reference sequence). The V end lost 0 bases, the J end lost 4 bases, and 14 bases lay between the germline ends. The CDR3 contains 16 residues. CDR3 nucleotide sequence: TGTGCCAGTAGTATAGATGGCGGGACAGAAGCAGATACGCAGTATTTT. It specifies CASSIDGGTEADTQYF.

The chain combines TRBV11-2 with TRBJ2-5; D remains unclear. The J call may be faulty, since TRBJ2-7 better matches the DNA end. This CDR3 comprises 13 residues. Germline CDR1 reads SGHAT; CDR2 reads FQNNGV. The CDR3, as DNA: TGTGCCAGCAGCGGCGTTTTCTCCTACGAGCAGTACTTC. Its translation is CASSGVFSYEQYF.

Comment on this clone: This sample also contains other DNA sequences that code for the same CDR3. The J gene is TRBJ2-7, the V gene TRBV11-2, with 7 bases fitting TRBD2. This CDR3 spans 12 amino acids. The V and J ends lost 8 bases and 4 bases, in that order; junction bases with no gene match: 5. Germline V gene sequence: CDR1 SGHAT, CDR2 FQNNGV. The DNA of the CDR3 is TGTGCCAGCTCCCCGGGAGGATACGAGCAGTACTTC. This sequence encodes CASSPGGYEQYF.